These T cell receptor beta chains were read from a single sample in a study of blood T cell repertoires in COVID-19. Method: immunoSEQ multiplex PCR; TCRdb's copy keeps in-frame clones and lacks some. The table has roughly 280,000 clones, about 87% seen once; the top ten hold about 3%. Source material: PBMCs or T cells enriched from blood (not recorded which). These receptors came from a woman in her forties or fifties who had recovered from COVID-19. CDR3s include the opening cysteine and the closing phenylalanine or tryptophan. The order of the fields is J gene, clone size, D gene, V gene, CDR3 DNA, CDR3 protein. A D gene is named only where the DNA matches it firmly. The size of a clone is reported for some rows only, either as once, few or many, or as a class for expanded clones.

j_call: TRBJ2-7
clone_size: NA
d_call: NA
v_call: TRBV5-5
cdr3_nt: TGTGCCAGCAGCAGCCGAGAGAGAAGCTACGAGCAGTACTTC
cdr3_aa: CASSSRERSYEQYF

j_call: TRBJ2-7
clone_size: NA
d_call: TRBD2
v_call: TRBV28
cdr3_nt: TGTGCCAGCAGGGGGGGGACCCTCCCCTACGAGCAGTACTTC
cdr3_aa: CASRGGTLPYEQYF

j_call: TRBJ2-5
clone_size: NA
d_call: TRBD1
v_call: TRBV11-3
cdr3_nt: TGTGCCAGCAGTCCGGGACAGGGTGAAGAGACCCAGTACTTC
cdr3_aa: CASSPGQGEETQYF

j_call: TRBJ2-3
clone_size: NA
d_call: TRBD1
v_call: TRBV3-1/TRBV3-2
cdr3_nt: TGTGCCAGCAGCCTGACAGGGTTGGGCACAGATACGCAGTATTTT
cdr3_aa: CASSLTGLGTDTQYF

j_call: TRBJ1-2
clone_size: once
d_call: TRBD1
v_call: TRBV30
cdr3_nt: TGTGCCTGGAGCCAGGGACAGGGGCCTGGCTACACCTTC
cdr3_aa: CAWSQGQGPGYTF

j_call: TRBJ2-6
clone_size: NA
d_call: NA
v_call: TRBV18
cdr3_nt: TGTGCCAGCGCGAGGCAGGGGACCCTCTCTGGGGCCAACGTCCTGACTTTC
cdr3_aa: CASARQGTLSGANVLTF

j_call: TRBJ1-6
clone_size: NA
d_call: NA
v_call: TRBV6-5
cdr3_nt: TGTGCCAGCAGTTACACGGGGGGGAGGAATTCACCCCTCCACTTT
cdr3_aa: CASSYTGGRNSPLHF

j_call: TRBJ2-1
clone_size: NA
d_call: NA
v_call: TRBV7-8
cdr3_nt: TGTGCCAGCAGCAGACTTAGCGGAGACAATGAGCAGTTCTTC
cdr3_aa: CASSRLSGDNEQFF

j_call: TRBJ1-4
clone_size: NA
d_call: TRBD1
v_call: TRBV30
cdr3_nt: TGTGCCTGGAGTGTACACAGGGGCGGAGGTAATGAAAAACTGTTTTTT
cdr3_aa: CAWSVHRGGGNEKLFF

j_call: TRBJ1-2
clone_size: NA
d_call: TRBD1
v_call: TRBV25-1
cdr3_nt: TGTGCCAGCACCCGGGACAGACCCCAGGCCGCTAACTATGGCTACACCTTC
cdr3_aa: CASTRDRPQAANYGYTF

j_call: TRBJ2-3
clone_size: NA
d_call: TRBD2
v_call: TRBV29-1
cdr3_nt: TGCAGCGTTGCGGGAGCGGGATTCACAGATACGCAGTATTTT
cdr3_aa: CSVAGAGFTDTQYF

j_call: TRBJ1-5
clone_size: NA
d_call: TRBD1
v_call: TRBV5-4
cdr3_nt: TGTGCCAGCAGCGCCGGGACAGGGAGAGGACAGCCCCAGCATTTT
cdr3_aa: CASSAGTGRGQPQHF

j_call: TRBJ2-3
clone_size: NA
d_call: NA
v_call: TRBV2
cdr3_nt: TGTGCCAGCAGTGTAATGACAGGCACAGATACGCAGTATTTT
cdr3_aa: CASSVMTGTDTQYF

j_call: TRBJ2-2
clone_size: NA
d_call: TRBD2
v_call: TRBV5-4
cdr3_nt: TGTGCCAGCAGTCCTCCCGCTAGCGGGAACACCGGGGAGCTGTTTTTT
cdr3_aa: CASSPPASGNTGELFF

j_call: TRBJ1-3
clone_size: NA
d_call: NA
v_call: TRBV7-9
cdr3_nt: TGTGCCAGCAGCGCAACCACGACAGGAATATCTGGAAACACCATATATTTT
cdr3_aa: CASSATTTGISGNTIYF

j_call: TRBJ1-5
clone_size: NA
d_call: NA
v_call: TRBV28
cdr3_nt: TGTGCCAGCAGCTTAGTCGGGAGAGGCAATCAGCCCCAGCATTTT
cdr3_aa: CASSLVGRGNQPQHF

j_call: TRBJ2-1
clone_size: NA
d_call: TRBD2
v_call: TRBV28
cdr3_nt: TGTGCCAGCAGTTTATCAGGCGGGGGGGTAAATGAGCAGTTCTTC
cdr3_aa: CASSLSGGGVNEQFF

j_call: TRBJ2-7
clone_size: NA
d_call: TRBD2
v_call: TRBV5-8
cdr3_nt: TGTGCCAGCAGCAGGACTAGTTACTACGAGCAGTACTTC
cdr3_aa: CASSRTSYYEQYF

j_call: TRBJ2-3
clone_size: NA
d_call: NA
v_call: TRBV28
cdr3_nt: TGTGCCAGCAGTTTGATGGGGGCAGAGTCAGATACGCAGTATTTT
cdr3_aa: CASSLMGAESDTQYF

j_call: TRBJ2-1
clone_size: NA
d_call: TRBD2
v_call: TRBV11-2
cdr3_nt: TGTGCCAGCAGCTCCCGGACTAGCCCCTACAATGAGCAGTTCTTC
cdr3_aa: CASSSRTSPYNEQFF

j_call: TRBJ1-1
clone_size: NA
d_call: TRBD1
v_call: TRBV4-3
cdr3_nt: TGCGCCAGCAGCATTGGGACAGTTTCTTCCACTGAAGCTTTCTTT
cdr3_aa: CASSIGTVSSTEAFF

j_call: TRBJ2-7
clone_size: NA
d_call: TRBD2
v_call: TRBV27
cdr3_nt: TGTGCCAGCAGTTTAAAACTAGCGGGAGGGCCTTACGAGCAGTACTTC
cdr3_aa: CASSLKLAGGPYEQYF

j_call: TRBJ1-1
clone_size: few
d_call: NA
v_call: TRBV4-1
cdr3_nt: TGCGCCAGCAGCCAACGGCGGGGGACTGAAGCTTTCTTT
cdr3_aa: CASSQRRGTEAFF

j_call: TRBJ2-1
clone_size: NA
d_call: TRBD2
v_call: TRBV6-4
cdr3_nt: TGTGCCAGCAGTTTCGCGGGAGGGTCATTGAATGAGCAGTTCTTC
cdr3_aa: CASSFAGGSLNEQFF

j_call: TRBJ1-5
clone_size: NA
d_call: NA
v_call: TRBV5-1
cdr3_nt: TGCGCCAGCAGCATATCGGGCAATCAGCCCCAGCATTTT
cdr3_aa: CASSISGNQPQHF

j_call: TRBJ2-1
clone_size: NA
d_call: NA
v_call: TRBV9
cdr3_nt: TGTGCCAGCAGCGTAGTAGACTTCCGGAGCTCCTACAATGAGCAGTTCTTC
cdr3_aa: CASSVVDFRSSYNEQFF

j_call: TRBJ1-2
clone_size: NA
d_call: TRBD1
v_call: TRBV28
cdr3_nt: TGTGCCAGCAGTTTATTACAGGGGGCGGGCACCTTC
cdr3_aa: CASSLLQGAGTF

j_call: TRBJ1-6
clone_size: once
d_call: NA
v_call: TRBV7-2
cdr3_nt: TGTGCCAGCAGCTTAGCATCCCCGTATAATTCACCCCTCCACTTT
cdr3_aa: CASSLASPYNSPLHF

j_call: TRBJ2-7
clone_size: NA
d_call: TRBD2
v_call: TRBV7-2
cdr3_nt: TGTGCCAGCAGCTACGGACTAGCGGGATCCGAGCAGTACTTC
cdr3_aa: CASSYGLAGSEQYF

j_call: TRBJ1-5
clone_size: NA
d_call: NA
v_call: TRBV7-9
cdr3_nt: TGTGCCAGCAGCTTAGACATACAGCCCCAGCATTTT
cdr3_aa: CASSLDIQPQHF

j_call: TRBJ1-2
clone_size: few
d_call: NA
v_call: TRBV28
cdr3_nt: TGTGCCAGCAGTTTGGAAAGACAGAATTTCTATGGCTACACCTTC
cdr3_aa: CASSLERQNFYGYTF

j_call: TRBJ1-1
clone_size: NA
d_call: NA
v_call: TRBV2
cdr3_nt: TGTGCCAGCAGGCTCAACATGAACACTGAAGCTTTCTTT
cdr3_aa: CASRLNMNTEAFF

j_call: TRBJ2-1
clone_size: NA
d_call: TRBD1
v_call: TRBV4-3
cdr3_nt: TGCGCCAGCAGCCAAGATCCCGGACAGGGCATCTACAATGAGCAGTTCTTC
cdr3_aa: CASSQDPGQGIYNEQFF

j_call: TRBJ1-5
clone_size: NA
d_call: NA
v_call: TRBV6-2/TRBV6-3
cdr3_nt: TGTGCCAGCAGCCCCAGGGGCGGGGGGAATGGCAATCAGCCCCAGCATTTT
cdr3_aa: CASSPRGGGNGNQPQHF

j_call: TRBJ1-5
clone_size: NA
d_call: NA
v_call: TRBV7-2
cdr3_nt: TGTGCCAGCAGCTTAGCGACAGCCTCCGGACGGGGGCAGCCCCAGCATTTT
cdr3_aa: CASSLATASGRGQPQHF

j_call: TRBJ1-3
clone_size: few
d_call: NA
v_call: TRBV7-2
cdr3_nt: TGTGCCAGCAGCTTAAGATCGGGAGGTTCTGGAAACACCATATATTTT
cdr3_aa: CASSLRSGGSGNTIYF

j_call: TRBJ2-3
clone_size: NA
d_call: TRBD2
v_call: TRBV30
cdr3_nt: TGTGCCCGAACTAGCGGGATGGATACGCAGTATTTT
cdr3_aa: CARTSGMDTQYF

j_call: TRBJ2-1
clone_size: NA
d_call: NA
v_call: TRBV18
cdr3_nt: TGTGCCAGCTCACCCGTAGGACTTGGATACAATGAGCAGTTCTTC
cdr3_aa: CASSPVGLGYNEQFF

j_call: TRBJ1-5
clone_size: NA
d_call: TRBD1
v_call: TRBV7-9
cdr3_nt: TGTGCCAGCAGCCCCAGCTGGACAGGGGGTATTAGCAATCAGCCCCAGCATTTT
cdr3_aa: CASSPSWTGGISNQPQHF

j_call: TRBJ2-7
clone_size: NA
d_call: TRBD2
v_call: TRBV7-2
cdr3_nt: TGTGCCAGCAGCCTGGGGACTAGCGCCTCCTACGAGCAGTACTTC
cdr3_aa: CASSLGTSASYEQYF